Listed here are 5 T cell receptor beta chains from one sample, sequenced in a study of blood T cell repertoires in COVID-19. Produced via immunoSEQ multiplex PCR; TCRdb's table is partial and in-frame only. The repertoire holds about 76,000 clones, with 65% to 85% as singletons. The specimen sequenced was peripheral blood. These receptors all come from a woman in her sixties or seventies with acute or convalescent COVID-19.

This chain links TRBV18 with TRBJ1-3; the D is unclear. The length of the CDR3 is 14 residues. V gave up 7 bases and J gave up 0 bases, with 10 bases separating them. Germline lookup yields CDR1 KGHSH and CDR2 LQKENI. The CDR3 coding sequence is TGTGCCAGCTTGACATCGTCCTCTGGAAACACCATATATTTT. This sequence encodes CASLTSSSGNTIYF.

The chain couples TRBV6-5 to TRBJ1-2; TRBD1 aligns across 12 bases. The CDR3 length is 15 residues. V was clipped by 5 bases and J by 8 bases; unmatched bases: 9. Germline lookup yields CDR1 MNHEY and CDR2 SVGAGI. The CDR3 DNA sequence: TGTGCCAGCAGTAGAACCGGGACAGGGGGCCAAGGCTACACCTTC. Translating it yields CASSRTGTGGQGYTF.

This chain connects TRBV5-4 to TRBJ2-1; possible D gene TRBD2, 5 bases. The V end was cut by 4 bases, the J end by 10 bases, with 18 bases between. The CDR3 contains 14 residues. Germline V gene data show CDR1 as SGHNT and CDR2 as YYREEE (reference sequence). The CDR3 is CASSPVSGSREQFF. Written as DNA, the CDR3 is TGTGCCAGCAGCCCCGTTTCGGGGTCTAGGGAGCAGTTCTTC. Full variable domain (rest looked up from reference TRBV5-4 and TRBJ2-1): ETGVTQSPTHLIKTRGQQVTLRCSSQSGHNTVSWYQQALGQGPQFIFQYYREEENGRGNFPPRFSGLQFPNYSSELNVNALELDDSALYLCASSPVSGSREQFFGPGTRLTVL.

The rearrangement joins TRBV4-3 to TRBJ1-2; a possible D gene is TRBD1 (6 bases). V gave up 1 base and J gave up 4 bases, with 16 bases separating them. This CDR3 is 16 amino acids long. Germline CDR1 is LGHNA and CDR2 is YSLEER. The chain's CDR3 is CASSQGAQGMVYGYTF. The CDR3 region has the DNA TGCGCCAGCAGCCAAGGTGCCCAGGGGATGGTCTATGGCTACACCTTC.

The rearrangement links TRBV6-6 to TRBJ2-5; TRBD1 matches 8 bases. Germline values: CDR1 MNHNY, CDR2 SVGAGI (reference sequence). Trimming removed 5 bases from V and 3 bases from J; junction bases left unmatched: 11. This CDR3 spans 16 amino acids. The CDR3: CASSGTQGGWEETQYF. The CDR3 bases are TGTGCCAGCAGTGGAACACAGGGGGGCTGGGAAGAGACCCAGTACTTC.